Below are 7 T cell receptor beta chains sequenced from a single sample in a study of human T cells and chemical hapten exposure. Each CDR3 protein is one row after TCRdb ran MiXCR on the RACE reads. The sample holds some 400,000 distinct CDR3 sequences, 4.8% seen once. Regarding time point: patch test 1, 2 weeks after DPC sensitization. As for treatment: therapeutic diphenylcyclopropenone sensitization with weekly scalp DPC. The sample in question was whole blood, obtained in connection with sensitization to the hapten diphenylcyclopropenone (DPC). Receptors originate from a woman aged 50 to 60 with alopecia areata. Some clones in this sample may be carry-over from other donors' samples.

V is TRBV5-1 and J is TRBJ2-1; TRBD2 aligns across 8 bases. Germline CDR1 is SGHRS and CDR2 is YFSETQ. This CDR3 comprises 17 residues. The V gene end was trimmed by 3 bases and the J gene end by 0 bases; junction bases not matched to a gene: 8. The chain's CDR3 is CASSSEIAGSSYNEQFF. CDR3 bases: TGCGCCAGCAGCTCCGAGATAGCGGGGAGCTCCTACAATGAGCAGTTCTTC.

Ten or more counts support this clonotype. J is TRBJ1-1 and V is TRBV6-4; D is possibly TRBD1 (5 bases). Trimming pared 0 bases from V and 0 bases from J, leaving 14 bases between. The CDR3 length is 17 residues. Germline V gene data show CDR1 as MRHNA and CDR2 as SNTAGT. CDR3 in DNA: TGTGCCAGCAGTGACTCAAGGGGCAGGGTCCTGAACACTGAAGCTTTCTTT. Its protein is CASSDSRGRVLNTEAFF.

This clonotype occurred many times. V usage is TRBV6-5 and J usage is TRBJ1-1; TRBD1 matches 11 bases. This CDR3 is 16 amino acids long. CDR1 is MNHEY, CDR2 SVGAGI, per germline. V shed 5 bases and J 4 bases; nucleotides not matched to a gene: 9. CDR3 sequence: CASSPWRGQGATEAFF. CDR3 DNA: TGTGCCAGCAGTCCCTGGCGAGGACAGGGGGCCACTGAAGCTTTCTTT.

This clonotype was counted only a few times. This sequence joins TRBV6-5 and TRBJ2-5; 7 bases are shared with TRBD1. Trimming cost V 7 bases and J 4 bases; bases outside gene matches: 6. The germline V gene has CDR1 MNHEY and CDR2 SVGAGI. The CDR3 extends over 13 amino acids. The CDR3 reads CASTETGLETQYF. For the CDR3, the DNA is TGTGCCAGCACCGAGACAGGGTTAGAGACCCAGTACTTC.

The chain uses TRBV2 and TRBJ1-4, with TRBD1 matching 9 bases. CDR3 length: 15 residues. V lost 8 bases to trimming and J lost 7 bases; unmatched junction nucleotides: 11. The germline CDR1 and CDR2 sequences are SNHLY and FYNNEI. The CDR3 DNA is TGTGCCAGCGCCGGGGGACAGGGCAACGCTGAAAAACTGTTTTTT. Protein: CASAGGQGNAEKLFF.

This clonotype occurred many times. The CDR3 DNA reads as TGCAGTGCTAGAGATGAGGGTGGCGGCACAGATACGCAGTATTTT. Encoded protein: CSARDEGGGTDTQYF. The chain employs TRBV20-1 and TRBJ2-3, with D maybe TRBD2 (5 bases). This CDR3 has 15 residues. Trimming removed 0 bases at V and 1 base at J, with 11 bases between. Germline CDR1 DFQATT, CDR2 SNEGSKA (reference sequence).

This clonotype was found a few times. The chain uses TRBV7-9 and TRBJ2-1, with D possibly TRBD1 on 6 matching bases. Germline values: CDR1 SEHNR, CDR2 FQNEAQ (reference sequence). Trimming shortened V by 4 bases and J by 7 bases, and 29 bases separated the two germline ends. The CDR3 length is 19 residues. CDR3 in DNA: TGTGCCAGCAGCTCAGAAAAGCACGAACAGGGAAAGGGGCCAAATGAGCAGTTCTTC. Its protein product is CASSSEKHEQGKGPNEQFF.